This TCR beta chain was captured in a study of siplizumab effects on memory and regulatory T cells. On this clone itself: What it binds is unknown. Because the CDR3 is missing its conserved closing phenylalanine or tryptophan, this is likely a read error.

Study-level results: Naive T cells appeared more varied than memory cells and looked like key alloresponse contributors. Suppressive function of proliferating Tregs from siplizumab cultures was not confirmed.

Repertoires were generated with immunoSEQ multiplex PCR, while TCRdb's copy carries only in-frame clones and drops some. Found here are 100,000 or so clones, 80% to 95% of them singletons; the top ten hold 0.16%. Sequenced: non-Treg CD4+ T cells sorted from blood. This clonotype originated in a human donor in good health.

The CDR3 protein is CASSLGARTEAFL. The CDR3 DNA follows: TGTGCCAGCAGCTTAGGGGCGCGGACTGAAGCTTTCCTT. The rearrangement uses TRBV5-6 and TRBJ1-1; the D gene is possibly TRBD1 (5 bases). The CDR3 spans 13 residues. Germline lookup yields CDR1 SGHDT and CDR2 YYEEEE. V shed 2 bases and J shed 5 bases, with 10 bases lying between them.